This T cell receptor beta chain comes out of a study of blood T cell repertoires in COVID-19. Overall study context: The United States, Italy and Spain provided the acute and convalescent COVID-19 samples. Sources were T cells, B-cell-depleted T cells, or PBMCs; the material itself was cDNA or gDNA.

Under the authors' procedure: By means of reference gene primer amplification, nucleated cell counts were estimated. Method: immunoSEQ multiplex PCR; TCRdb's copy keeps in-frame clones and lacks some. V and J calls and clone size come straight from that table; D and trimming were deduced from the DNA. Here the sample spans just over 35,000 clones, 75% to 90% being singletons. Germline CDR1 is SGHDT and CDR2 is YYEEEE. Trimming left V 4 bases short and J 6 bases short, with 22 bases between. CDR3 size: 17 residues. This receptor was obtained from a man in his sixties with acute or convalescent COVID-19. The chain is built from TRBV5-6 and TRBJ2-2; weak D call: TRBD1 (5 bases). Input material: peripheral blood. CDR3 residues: CASSRGSYAGLAGELFF. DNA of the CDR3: TGTGCCAGCAGCCGTGGAAGTTACGCAGGGTTGGCCGGGGAGCTGTTTTTT.